Presented here are 19 T cell receptor beta chains from one specimen sequenced in a study of T cell responses to AZD1222 COVID-19 vaccine. The method was immunoSEQ multiplex PCR; TCRdb's version includes in-frame clones alone and lacks a portion of them. The sample has about 72,000 clones; 89% are singletons. The sample consisted of peripheral blood, taken 28 days after the second AZD1222 dose. Receptor source: an adult who received the AZD1222 COVID-19 vaccine.

The J gene is TRBJ2-1, the V gene TRBV29-1, with D unclear. This CDR3 is 12 amino acids long. Trimming removed 1 base at V and 7 bases at J, with 8 bases between. The germline V gene has CDR1 SQVTM and CDR2 ANQGSEA. The CDR3 DNA sequence: TGCAGCGTTGAAGGGCCCATTAATGAGCAGTTCTTC. This sequence encodes CSVEGPINEQFF.

This chain links TRBV20-1 with TRBJ2-3, with 10 bases lining up with TRBD2. CDR1 DFQATT and CDR2 SNEGSKA come from the germline V gene (reference sequence). V trimming: 3 bases; J trimming: 6 bases; junction bases outside the gene matches: 9. This CDR3 is 15 amino acids long. The CDR3 reads CSASRASGSGDTQYF. The CDR3 DNA sequence: TGCAGTGCTAGTCGGGCTAGCGGGAGCGGGGATACGCAGTATTTT.

The chain couples TRBV7-9 to TRBJ2-5; D is tentatively TRBD1 or TRBD2 (7 bases each). Germline values: CDR1 SEHNR, CDR2 FQNEAQ (reference sequence). Trimming left V 7 bases short and J 3 bases short, with 15 bases between. The CDR3 length is 14 residues. The CDR3 bases are TGTGCCAGCACCAGGGGGGGCAGGGAAGAGACCCAGTACTTC. It specifies CASTRGGREETQYF.

The chain carries TRBV5-1 and TRBJ2-2; 8 nucleotides line up with TRBD2. Germline CDR1 and CDR2: SGHRS and YFSETQ. The V segment lost 6 bases and the J segment 8 bases; nucleotides outside the gene matches: 9. The CDR3 has 14 amino acids. The CDR3 bases are TGCGCCAGCACCCGAGCGGGAGATTATGGGGAGCTGTTTTTT. It yields the protein CASTRAGDYGELFF.

This chain joins TRBV9 and TRBJ1-1, with a tentative D call TRBD1 (5 bases). V lost 4 bases, J lost 3 bases, and 22 bases lay in between. The CDR3 runs to 17 residues. Germline-derived CDR1 and CDR2 are SGDLS and YYNGEE. The CDR3 bases are TGTGCCAGCAGCCTCCACCCAACGACGGGGCTCGACACTGAAGCTTTCTTT. It is translated as CASSLHPTTGLDTEAFF.

The chain links TRBV4-1 to TRBJ1-4; D might be TRBD1 (5 bases). Germline CDR1 MGHRA, CDR2 YSYEKL. Trimming took off 0 bases at V and 6 bases at J, with 14 bases between the two ends. This CDR3 has 16 residues. CDR3 residues: CASSQESQLGDEKLFF. The CDR3 bases are TGCGCCAGCAGCCAAGAATCACAGCTGGGGGATGAAAAACTGTTTTTT.

CDR3 coding DNA: TGTGCCAGCAGTGCGGGACAGCCGAACACTGAAGCTTTCTTT. Translating it yields CASSAGQPNTEAFF. The J gene is TRBJ1-1, the V gene TRBV27; 7 bases are a match to TRBD1. V trimming: 5 bases; J trimming: 1 base; junction bases outside the gene matches: 4. This CDR3 contains 14 residues. Per germline, CDR1 MNHEY and CDR2 SMNVEV (reference sequence).

CDR3: CASSKVKGARIVNTEAFF. The CDR3 DNA is TGTGCCAGCAGCAAAGTGAAGGGGGCGCGTATAGTGAACACTGAAGCTTTCTTT. This chain joins TRBV21-1 and TRBJ1-1; the listed D gene, TRBD1, was not tested against the DNA. TRBV21-1 represents a pseudogene. The CDR3 runs 18 residues.

The chain couples TRBV9 to TRBJ2-1, with TRBD2 identical over 9 bases. Germline CDR1 SGDLS, CDR2 YYNGEE. The trim removed 4 bases at V and 3 bases at J, leaving 8 bases unmatched. The length of the CDR3 is 16 residues. The chain's CDR3 is CASSPSGTRNYNEQFF. DNA for the CDR3: TGTGCCAGCAGCCCTAGCGGGACTAGGAACTACAATGAGCAGTTCTTC.

V gene TRBV19 combines with J gene TRBJ2-6, with 9 nucleotides matching TRBD1. Germline V gene lookup returns CDR1 LNHDA and CDR2 SQIVND (reference sequence). This CDR3 spans 18 amino acids. J was trimmed by 2 bases and V by 2 bases; bases with no gene match: 7. DNA for the CDR3: TGTGCCAGTAGTATAACGGGACAGGGTGTCCCTGGGGCCAACGTCCTGACTTTC. Its translation: CASSITGQGVPGANVLTF. Full variable domain (missing parts from reference TRBV19 and TRBJ2-6): DGGITQSPKYLFRKEGQNVTLSCEQNLNHDAMYWYRQDPGQGLRLIYYSQIVNDFQKGDIAEGYSVSREKKESFPLTVTSAQKNPTAFYLCASSITGQGVPGANVLTFGAGSRLTVL.

The chain employs TRBV10-3 and TRBJ1-1; the D gene is possibly TRBD1 (6 bases). The CDR3 is 16 residues long. Germline values: CDR1 ENHRY, CDR2 SYGVKD. Between the trimmed V and J ends, which lost 4 bases and 4 bases, there was a span of 19 bases. The CDR3 nucleotides read TGTGCCATCAGTGGGGGCGCAGGGGCGATGAGCACTGAAGCTTTCTTT. Translating gives CAISGGAGAMSTEAFF.

The chain employs TRBV2 and TRBJ1-5; TRBD1 might be the D (6 bases). Germline V gene sequence: CDR1 SNHLY, CDR2 FYNNEI. The CDR3 totals 14 residues. V was shortened by 6 bases and J by 5 bases, with 14 bases between the two germline ends. The CDR3 here is CASSPKGGYQPQHF. DNA of the CDR3: TGTGCCAGCAGCCCCAAGGGGGGGTATCAGCCCCAGCATTTT.

V is TRBV19 and J is TRBJ2-5, with TRBD1 matching over 8 bases. Germline CDR1 is LNHDA and CDR2 is SQIVND (reference sequence). This CDR3 has 13 amino acids. The trim removed 5 bases at V and 3 bases at J, leaving 2 bases unmatched. The CDR3 DNA reads TGTGCCAGTAGTGCGGACAGGGAAGAGACCCAGTACTTC. This sequence encodes CASSADREETQYF.

This chain uses TRBV5-1 with TRBJ1-2; TRBD1 agrees at 9 bases. There are 15 residues in the CDR3. Trimming took 5 bases from V and 5 from J; bases not matched to a gene: 10. Germline CDR1 reads SGHRS; CDR2 reads YFSETQ. The CDR3 loop is CASRSTGGLTYGYTF. The CDR3 DNA reads as TGCGCCAGCAGGTCGACAGGGGGATTAACATATGGCTACACCTTC.

The V gene is TRBV5-5, the J gene TRBJ1-2, with a tentative D call TRBD1 (5 bases). The germline gives CDR1 SGHKS, CDR2 YYEKEE (reference sequence). V was cut by 0 bases and J by 2 bases, with 14 bases left in between. The CDR3 runs 16 residues. CDR3 sequence reads: CASSLDVPTGNYGYTF. The CDR3 bases are TGTGCCAGCAGCTTGGACGTTCCTACAGGCAACTATGGCTACACCTTC.

The chain uses TRBV30 and TRBJ2-5, with 8 bases lining up with TRBD2. Germline CDR1 is GTSNPN and CDR2 is SVGIG (reference sequence). Germline trimming cut 3 bases from V and 5 bases from J; bases unmatched to any gene: 2. The CDR3 extends over 12 amino acids. CDR3 loop: CAWSPGGETQYF. CDR3 bases: TGTGCCTGGAGCCCGGGAGGGGAGACCCAGTACTTC.

The rearrangement uses TRBV7-8 and TRBJ1-3; D not certain. The CDR3 covers 14 residues. Germline V gives CDR1 SGHVS, CDR2 FQNEAQ. Trimming shortened V by 5 bases and J by 0 bases, and 8 bases separated the two germline ends. As DNA, the CDR3 is TGTGCCAGCAGCCGGACCCCCTCTGGAAACACCATATATTTT. This encodes CASSRTPSGNTIYF.

Only one count was recorded for this clone. The chain recombines TRBV19 with TRBJ1-5, with D perhaps matching TRBD1 (6 bases). Trimming shortened V by 5 bases and J by 2 bases, and 13 bases separated the two germline ends. The CDR3 loop spans 15 amino acids. Germline V gene lookup returns CDR1 LNHDA and CDR2 SQIVND (reference sequence). The CDR3 spells CASSRGGLGNQPQHF. The CDR3 DNA reads as TGTGCCAGTAGTCGGGGGGGGCTCGGCAATCAGCCCCAGCATTTT. Together with reference TRBV19 and TRBJ1-5, the CDR3 gives the full variable domain: DGGITQSPKYLFRKEGQNVTLSCEQNLNHDAMYWYRQDPGQGLRLIYYSQIVNDFQKGDIAEGYSVSREKKESFPLTVTSAQKNPTAFYLCASSRGGLGNQPQHFGDGTRLSIL.

The rearrangement uses TRBV7-8 and TRBJ2-1; D tentatively reads TRBD1 or TRBD2 (5 bases each). The germline gives CDR1 SGHVS, CDR2 FQNEAQ. The CDR3 is 16 amino acids. Deletions cut 5 bases from V and 0 bases from J, with 14 bases between. The CDR3 nucleotides read TGTGCCAGCAGCCCAGGGCGGGCAAGCTCCTACAATGAGCAGTTCTTC. This sequence encodes CASSPGRASSYNEQFF.